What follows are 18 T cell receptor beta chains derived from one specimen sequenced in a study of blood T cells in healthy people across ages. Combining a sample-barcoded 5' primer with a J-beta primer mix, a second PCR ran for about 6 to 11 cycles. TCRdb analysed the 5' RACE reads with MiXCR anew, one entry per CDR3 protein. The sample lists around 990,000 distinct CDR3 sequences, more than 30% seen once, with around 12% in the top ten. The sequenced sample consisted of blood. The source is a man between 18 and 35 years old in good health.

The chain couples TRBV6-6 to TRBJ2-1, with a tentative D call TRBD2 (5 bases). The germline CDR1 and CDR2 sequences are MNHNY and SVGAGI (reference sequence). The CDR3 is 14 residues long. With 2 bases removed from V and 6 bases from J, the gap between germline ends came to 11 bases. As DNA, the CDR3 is TGTGCCAGCAGTTACGGCGGGTTCGTCAATGAGCAGTTCTTC. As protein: CASSYGGFVNEQFF.

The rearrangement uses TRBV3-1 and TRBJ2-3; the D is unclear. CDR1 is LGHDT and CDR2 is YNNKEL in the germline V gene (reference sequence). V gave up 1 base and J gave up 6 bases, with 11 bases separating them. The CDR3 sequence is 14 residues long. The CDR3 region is CASSQVLLPDTQYF. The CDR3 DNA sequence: TGTGCCAGCAGCCAAGTCCTTCTCCCCGATACGCAGTATTTT.

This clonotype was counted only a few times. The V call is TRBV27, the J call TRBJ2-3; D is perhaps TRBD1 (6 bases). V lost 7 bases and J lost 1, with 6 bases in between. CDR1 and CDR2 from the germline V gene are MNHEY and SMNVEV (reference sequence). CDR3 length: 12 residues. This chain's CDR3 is CASKGGTDTQYF. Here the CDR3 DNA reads TGTGCCAGCAAGGGGGGCACAGATACGCAGTATTTT.

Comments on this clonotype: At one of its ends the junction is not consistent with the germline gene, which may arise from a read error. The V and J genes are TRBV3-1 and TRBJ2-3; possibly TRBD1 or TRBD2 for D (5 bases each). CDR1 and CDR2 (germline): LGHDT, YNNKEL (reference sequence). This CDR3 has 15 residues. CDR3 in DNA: TGTGCCAGCAGCGCGGACACCCCTAGCACAGATACGCGGTATTTT. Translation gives CASSADTPSTDTRYF.

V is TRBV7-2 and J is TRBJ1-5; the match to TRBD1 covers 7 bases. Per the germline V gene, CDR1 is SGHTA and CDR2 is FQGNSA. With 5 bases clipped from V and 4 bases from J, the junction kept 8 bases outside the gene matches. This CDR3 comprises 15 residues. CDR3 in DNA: TGTGCCAGCAGCCGGGAGGGGACAGATAATCAGCCCCAGCATTTT. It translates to CASSREGTDNQPQHF.

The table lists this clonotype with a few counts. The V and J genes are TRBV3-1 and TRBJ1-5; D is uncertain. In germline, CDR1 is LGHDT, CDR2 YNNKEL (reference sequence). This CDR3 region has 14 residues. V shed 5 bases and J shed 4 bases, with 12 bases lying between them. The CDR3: CASSSELGNQPQHF. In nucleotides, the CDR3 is TGTGCCAGCAGCTCCGAACTGGGGAATCAGCCCCAGCATTTT.

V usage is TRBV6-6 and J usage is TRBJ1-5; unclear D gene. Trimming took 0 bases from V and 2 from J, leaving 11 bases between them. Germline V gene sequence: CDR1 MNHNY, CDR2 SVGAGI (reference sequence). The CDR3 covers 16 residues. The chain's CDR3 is CASSYSISARNQPQHF. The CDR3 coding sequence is TGTGCCAGCAGTTACTCGATTTCGGCCCGCAATCAGCCCCAGCATTTT.

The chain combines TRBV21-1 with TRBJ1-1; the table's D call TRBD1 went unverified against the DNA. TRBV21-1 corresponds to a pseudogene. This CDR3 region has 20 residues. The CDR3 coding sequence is TGTGCCAGCAGGACGTCCATATTGGGACACTGGGATCAGGGGAACACTGAAGCTTTCTTT. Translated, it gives CASRTSILGHWDQGNTEAFF.

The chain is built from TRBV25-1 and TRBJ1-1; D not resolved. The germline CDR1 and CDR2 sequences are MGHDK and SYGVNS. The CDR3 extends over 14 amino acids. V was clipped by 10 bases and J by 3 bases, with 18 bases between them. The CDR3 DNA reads TGTGCCACCAAACGCACCAAAAGGGACACTGAAGCTTTCTTT. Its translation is CATKRTKRDTEAFF.

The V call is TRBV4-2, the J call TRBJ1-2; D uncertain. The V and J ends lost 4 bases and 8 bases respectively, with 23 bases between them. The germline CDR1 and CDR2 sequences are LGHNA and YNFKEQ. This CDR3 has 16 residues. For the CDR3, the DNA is TGTGCCAGCAGCCCAACGAGAGTTGCGTCCCTGGGCGGCTACACCTTC. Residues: CASSPTRVASLGGYTF.

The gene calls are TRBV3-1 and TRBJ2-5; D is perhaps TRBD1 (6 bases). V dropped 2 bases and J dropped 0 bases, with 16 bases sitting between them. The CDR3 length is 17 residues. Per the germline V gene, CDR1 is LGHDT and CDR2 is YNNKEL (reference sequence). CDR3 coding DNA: TGTGCCAGCAGCCAAACGGGTTGGGACACCAACCAAGAGACCCAGTACTTC. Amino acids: CASSQTGWDTNQETQYF.

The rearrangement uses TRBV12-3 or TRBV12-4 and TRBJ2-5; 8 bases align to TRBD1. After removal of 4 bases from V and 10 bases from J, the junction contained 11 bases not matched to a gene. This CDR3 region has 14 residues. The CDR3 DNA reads TGTGCCAGCAGTTCCATGGGGACAGGAACCCACCAGTACTTC. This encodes CASSSMGTGTHQYF.

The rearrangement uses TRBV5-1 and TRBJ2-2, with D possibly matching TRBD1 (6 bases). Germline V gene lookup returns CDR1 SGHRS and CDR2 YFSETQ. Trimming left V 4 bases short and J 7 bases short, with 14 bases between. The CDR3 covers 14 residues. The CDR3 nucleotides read TGCGCCAGCAGCGAACAGGGAATCGACGGGGAGCTGTTTTTT. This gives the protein CASSEQGIDGELFF.

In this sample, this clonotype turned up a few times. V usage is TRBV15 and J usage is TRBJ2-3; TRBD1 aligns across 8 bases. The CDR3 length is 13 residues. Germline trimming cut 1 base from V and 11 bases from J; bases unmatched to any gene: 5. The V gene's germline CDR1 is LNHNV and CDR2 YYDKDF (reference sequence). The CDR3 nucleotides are TGTGCCACCAGCAGAGCCCGGGACAGGAAGCAGTATTTT. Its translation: CATSRARDRKQYF.

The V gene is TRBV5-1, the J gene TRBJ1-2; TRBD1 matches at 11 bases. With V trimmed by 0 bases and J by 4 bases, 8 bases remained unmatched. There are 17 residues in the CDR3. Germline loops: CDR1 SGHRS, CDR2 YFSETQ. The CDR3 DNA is TGCGCCAGCAGCTTGGATCGGGACAGGGGGACAATCTATGGCTACACCTTC. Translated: CASSLDRDRGTIYGYTF.

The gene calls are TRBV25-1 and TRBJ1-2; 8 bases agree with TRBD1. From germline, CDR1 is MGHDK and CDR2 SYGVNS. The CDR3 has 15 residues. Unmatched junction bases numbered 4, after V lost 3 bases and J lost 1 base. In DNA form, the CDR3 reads TGTGCCAGCAGTGATTGGGGACAGGTTAACTATGGCTACACCTTC. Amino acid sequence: CASSDWGQVNYGYTF.

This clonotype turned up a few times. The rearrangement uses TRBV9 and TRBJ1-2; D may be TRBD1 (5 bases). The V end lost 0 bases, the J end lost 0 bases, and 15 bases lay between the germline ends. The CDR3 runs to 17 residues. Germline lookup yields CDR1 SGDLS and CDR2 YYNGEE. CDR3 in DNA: TGTGCCAGCAGCGTAGTAGACAGCGAACCCTCTAACTATGGCTACACCTTC. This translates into CASSVVDSEPSNYGYTF.

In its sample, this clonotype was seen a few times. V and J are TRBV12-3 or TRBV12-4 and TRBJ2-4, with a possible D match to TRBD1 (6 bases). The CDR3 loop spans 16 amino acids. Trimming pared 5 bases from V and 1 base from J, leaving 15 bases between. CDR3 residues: CASSPRTAPAKNIQYF. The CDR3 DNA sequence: TGTGCCAGCAGTCCCCGGACAGCCCCCGCCAAAAACATTCAGTACTTC.